The clone carrying this TCR beta chain has at least ten counts. The sample comes from a study of spatial heterogeneity in lung cancer. About the study: More beta-chain than alpha-chain sequences were consistently detected. A unique TCR and UMI combination showed up more than ten times in raw reads, on average.

The sample's time point: sample taken at primary tumor resection. Without sorting, whole RNA was sequenced from tumor, nontumor lung or frozen PBMC. Approximately 70 TRACERx patients with early, untreated non-small cell lung cancer donated samples. The CDR3 has 15 amino acids. Germline CDR1 and CDR2: SGHKS and YYEKEE (reference sequence). Deletions cut 0 bases from V and 6 bases from J, with 16 bases between. TCR cDNA molecules each had a unique molecular identifier. TCRdb processed the 5' RACE reads anew with MiXCR; each CDR3 protein has one entry. Here the sample spans more than 85,000 distinct CDR3 sequences, approximately 8.6% being singletons.

The chain joins TRBV5-5 to TRBJ2-7; D uncertain. This TCR came from a male donor with early-stage non-small cell lung cancer. The starting material was PBMCs, obtained at surgery. For the CDR3, the DNA is TGTGCCAGCAGCTTGGGGACCCCCGGAAAGGGCGAGCAGTACTTC. Its translation is CASSLGTPGKGEQYF.